The rows below give T cell receptor beta chains drawn from one sample of a study of blood T cell repertoires in COVID-19. The method was immunoSEQ multiplex PCR; TCRdb's version includes in-frame clones alone and lacks a portion of them. This sample yields about 180,000 clones, of which roughly 87% are seen a single time; about 8.3% belongs to the top ten. The sample taken for sequencing was peripheral blood. The receptor set was obtained from a woman between 65 and 79 years old with COVID-19, enrolled during active disease. The CDR3 runs from the conserved cysteine through the conserved F or W. The order of the fields is D gene, clone size, V gene, J gene, CDR3 length, CDR3 DNA, CDR3 protein. A D gene is named only where the DNA matches it firmly. Some rows mark clone size as missing; the rest say once, few, many or name a class of expanded clone.

>NA|NA|TRBV4-3|TRBJ2-5|13
TGCGCCAGCAGCCAAGGGGCGGGAGAGACCCAGTACTTC
CASSQGAGETQYF
>NA|NA|TRBV7-2|TRBJ1-1|11
TGTGCCAGCTCCTGGTTAGATGAAGCTTTCTTT
CASSWLDEAFF
>NA|once|TRBV28|TRBJ1-6|15
TGTGCCAGCAGCTCCGTGAGCTCCTATAATTCACCCCTCCACTTT
CASSSVSSYNSPLHF
>NA|NA|TRBV7-2|TRBJ2-7|13
TGTGCCAGCAGCTCGGACTTTACCTACGAGCAGTACTTC
CASSSDFTYEQYF
>NA|once|TRBV7-2|TRBJ2-5|14
TGTGCCAGCAGCCTCAACCAGTACCAAGAGACCCAGTACTTC
CASSLNQYQETQYF
>NA|NA|TRBV27|TRBJ2-7|12
TGTGCCAGCAGTTTATCTGGCGGGACCAAGTACTTC
CASSLSGGTKYF
>NA|NA|TRBV4-2|TRBJ1-1|13
TGTGCCAGCAGCCAAGATGGCGGCACTGAAGCTTTCTTT
CASSQDGGTEAFF
>NA|NA|TRBV6-2/TRBV6-3|TRBJ2-3|11
TGTGCCAGCAGTCGGGAAGATACGCAGTATTTT
CASSREDTQYF
>NA|few|TRBV18|TRBJ2-1|13
TGTGCCAGCTCATCGTCGAGCCTAAATGAGCAGTTCTTC
CASSSSSLNEQFF
>TRBD2|NA|TRBV5-6|TRBJ2-7|14
TGTGCCAGCAGCTTTGGGGGGGTCTCCTACGAGCAGTACTTC
CASSFGGVSYEQYF
>NA|NA|TRBV6-5|TRBJ2-1|14
TGTGCCAGCAGTCCTGGGGGAGGAAGCAATGAGCAGTTCTTC
CASSPGGGSNEQFF
>NA|NA|TRBV27|TRBJ2-4|11
TGTGCCAGCAGCCGAGAAAACATTCAGTACTTC
CASSRENIQYF
>TRBD1|NA|TRBV19|TRBJ1-2|16
TGTGCCAGTAGTAGCCGCGGACAGGGGACTAACTATGGCTACACCTTC
CASSSRGQGTNYGYTF
>NA|NA|TRBV3-1/TRBV3-2|TRBJ1-1|16
TGTGCCAGCAGCCAGTCTCAAGGAACAGCGAACACTGAAGCTTTCTTT
CASSQSQGTANTEAFF